One and the same sample provided the 22 T cell receptor beta chains below, sequenced in a study of T-cell memory formation after mild COVID-19. TCRdb ran MiXCR on the 5' RACE reads and lists one entry per CDR3 protein. The sample records 350,000 to 400,000 distinct CDR3 sequences, over 20% being singletons. The sequenced sample consisted of PBMCs or a T cell subset sorted from them (not recorded which). These receptors came from an adult woman who had mild COVID-19 (a few samples of this study predate the infection). Cell type and time point are not known.

This clonotype has more than one count but fewer than ten. This chain joins TRBV12-3 or TRBV12-4 and TRBJ2-1; no clear D. V shed 7 bases and J shed 11 bases, with 18 bases lying between them. The CDR3 consists of 13 residues. CDR3 coding DNA: TGTGCCAGCACCACCGGCGCCCTTCGTAAGCAGTTCTTC. Protein product: CASTTGALRKQFF.

This clonotype was counted a few times. The chain is built from TRBV20-1 and TRBJ2-7; a possible D gene is TRBD2 (6 bases). The germline V gene encodes CDR1 DFQATT and CDR2 SNEGSKA (reference sequence). The ends were cut back, 3 bases at V and 2 bases at J, with 20 bases in the middle. This CDR3 is 16 amino acids long. CDR3 nucleotides: TGCAGTGCTAGTATCTTCTTGGGGGGTCGGGCCTACGAGCAGTACTTC. Protein: CSASIFLGGRAYEQYF.

This clonotype was seen more than once but under ten times. The CDR3 here is CASSQNLDSSDTQYF. The CDR3 nucleotides are TGCGCCAGCAGCCAAAATTTGGACAGTTCAGATACGCAGTATTTT. The chain has TRBV4-3 and TRBJ2-3; D perhaps matches TRBD1 (6 bases). The CDR3 runs 15 residues. The germline gives CDR1 LGHNA, CDR2 YSLEER. Trimming removed 2 bases from V and 4 bases from J, with 13 bases in between.

The chain combines TRBV5-1 with TRBJ2-1; TRBD2 aligns across 11 bases. CDR1 is SGHRS, CDR2 YFSETQ, per germline. The CDR3 covers 14 residues. V shed 10 bases, J shed 8 bases, and the junction held 11 bases outside the gene matches. CDR3 sequence (DNA): TGCGCCTCCCGAACTAGCGGGAGTACCGATGAGCAGTTCTTC. This codes for CASRTSGSTDEQFF.

The chain joins TRBV7-9 to TRBJ1-1; D may be TRBD1 (6 bases). Deletions cut 5 bases from V and 11 bases from J, with 15 bases between. Germline CDR1 is SEHNR and CDR2 is FQNEAQ (reference sequence). The CDR3 totals 12 residues. CDR3 in DNA: TGTGCCAGCAGCAACCTCAGGGGTTCTGCTTTCTTT. Its protein product is CASSNLRGSAFF.

This clonotype has ten or more counts. The chain joins TRBV24-1 to TRBJ2-1; 8 positions agree with TRBD2. CDR1 and CDR2 (germline): KGHDR, SFDVKD. The CDR3 has 16 residues. The V segment lost 4 bases and the J segment 7 bases; nucleotides outside the gene matches: 11. The CDR3 protein is CATSDESAGGRNEQFF. The CDR3 DNA sequence: TGTGCCACCAGTGACGAGTCGGCGGGAGGAAGGAATGAGCAGTTCTTC.

This clonotype was picked up a small number of times. CDR3 DNA: TGTGCCACCAGTGGAAGACTAGCGGGAGTGGATGAGCAGTTCTTC. This gives the protein CATSGRLAGVDEQFF. This chain joins TRBV24-1 and TRBJ2-1, with 12 bases aligning to TRBD2. This CDR3 region has 15 residues. The V gene's germline CDR1 is KGHDR and CDR2 SFDVKD. The trim removed 5 bases at V and 8 bases at J, leaving 6 bases unmatched.

The chain carries TRBV5-1 and TRBJ1-2; a possible D gene is TRBD1 (5 bases). CDR3 size: 12 residues. Per the germline V gene, CDR1 is SGHRS and CDR2 is YFSETQ. V lost 0 bases and J 8 bases, leaving 8 bases between the germline ends. CDR3 sequence reads: CASSLARDGYTF. CDR3 DNA sequence: TGCGCCAGCAGCTTGGCGAGGGACGGCTACACCTTC.

In DNA, the CDR3 is TGTGCCATCAGTGAGTCGATGGAGGGGGCAGGTGAGCAGTTCTTC. The encoded protein is CAISESMEGAGEQFF. The gene calls are TRBV10-3 and TRBJ2-1, with TRBD1 as a possible D gene (7 bases). This CDR3 has 15 amino acids. V dropped 0 bases and J dropped 9 bases, with 15 bases sitting between them. Germline values: CDR1 ENHRY, CDR2 SYGVKD.

This rearrangement joins TRBV18 to TRBJ1-1; tentatively, D is TRBD1 (6 bases). This CDR3 contains 14 residues. The V gene's germline CDR1 is KGHSH and CDR2 LQKENI. V gave up 5 bases and J gave up 7 bases, with 17 bases separating them. The chain's CDR3 is CASSYRVIGGEAFF. CDR3 DNA: TGTGCCAGCTCATACAGGGTCATAGGCGGTGAAGCTTTCTTT.

In this sample, this clonotype turned up a few times. The rearrangement uses TRBV25-1 and TRBJ2-1; 14 bases match TRBD2. V dropped 2 bases and J dropped 4; count of bases not matched to a gene: 4. In germline, CDR1 is MGHDK, CDR2 SYGVNS. The CDR3 is 17 amino acids. DNA for the CDR3: TGTGCCAGCAGTGAAGCGCGGACTAGCGGGAGGTACAATGAGCAGTTCTTC. Translation: CASSEARTSGRYNEQFF.

This clonotype turned up a few times. The V and J genes are TRBV12-3 or TRBV12-4 and TRBJ2-5; 16 positions match TRBD2. Trimming cost V 4 bases and J 9 bases; bases outside gene matches: 5. The CDR3 consists of 15 residues. The CDR3 is CASSSWGTSGGAQYF. As DNA, the CDR3 is TGTGCCAGCAGTTCTTGGGGGACTAGCGGGGGGGCCCAGTACTTC.

V and J are TRBV20-1 and TRBJ2-5, with 8 bases lining up with TRBD1. This CDR3 spans 14 amino acids. CDR1 and CDR2 (germline): DFQATT, SNEGSKA (reference sequence). Trimming took 6 bases from V and 5 from J; bases not matched to a gene: 11. The CDR3 nucleotides read TGCAGTGCAAACCCGACAGGGGAACCCGAGACCCAGTACTTC. Protein product: CSANPTGEPETQYF.

The CDR3 DNA sequence: TGCGCCAGCAGCCCACGATTCGGGGTGTCGGACTATGGCTACACCTTC. It translates to CASSPRFGVSDYGYTF. The chain couples TRBV4-1 to TRBJ1-2; D is uncertain. The CDR3 totals 16 residues. Germline V gene sequence: CDR1 MGHRA, CDR2 YSYEKL. The ends were cut back, 4 bases at V and 3 bases at J, with 18 bases in the middle.

The chain combines TRBV7-9 with TRBJ1-5; D uncertain. This CDR3 is built from 14 residues. CDR1 SEHNR and CDR2 FQNEAQ come from the germline V gene (reference sequence). Trimming took 7 bases from V and 8 from J, leaving 18 bases between them. The CDR3 spells CASNDEGSYEPQHF. For the CDR3, the DNA is TGTGCCAGCAACGACGAGGGTAGTTATGAGCCCCAGCATTTT.

In its sample, this clonotype was seen once. This rearrangement joins TRBV4-2 to TRBJ2-3; TRBD2 matches 11 bases. The V segment lost 0 bases and the J segment 3 bases; nucleotides outside the gene matches: 2. This CDR3 comprises 16 residues. Germline V gene data show CDR1 as LGHNA and CDR2 as YNFKEQ. The CDR3 sequence: CASSQDPSGRTDTQYF. The CDR3 DNA sequence: TGTGCCAGCAGCCAAGATCCTAGCGGGAGGACAGATACGCAGTATTTT.

CDR3 region: CASSAGGQGASYEQYF. In DNA form, the CDR3 reads TGTGCCAGTAGTGCAGGGGGACAGGGGGCTTCCTACGAGCAGTACTTC. The rearrangement uses TRBV19 and TRBJ2-7, with TRBD1 matching 12 bases. CDR1 and CDR2 (germline): LNHDA, SQIVND (reference sequence). V lost 5 bases, J lost 1 base, and 6 bases stayed unmatched. The CDR3 contains 16 residues.

This clonotype showed up many times. V usage is TRBV12-3 or TRBV12-4 and J usage is TRBJ2-7; D is unclear. The germline V and J ends were trimmed by 8 bases and 2 bases, with 19 bases remaining between them. The CDR3 sequence is 15 residues long. This CDR3 reads CASVLSSSPTYEQYF. The CDR3 coding sequence is TGTGCCAGCGTATTGTCGAGCAGCCCGACCTACGAGCAGTACTTC.

The V and J genes are TRBV6-5 and TRBJ1-1; unclear D gene. V shed 6 bases and J shed 2 bases, with 16 bases lying between them. The CDR3 extends over 15 amino acids. CDR1 and CDR2 (germline): MNHEY, SVGAGI. The CDR3 reads CASSAQTSGNTEAFF. DNA of the CDR3: TGTGCCAGCAGCGCTCAAACCTCAGGTAACACTGAAGCTTTCTTT.

This clonotype was seen more than once but under ten times. CDR3 sequence reads: CASSQDLQGEYEQYF. The CDR3, as DNA: TGTGCCAGCAGCCAAGATCTTCAGGGAGAGTACGAGCAGTACTTC. The chain couples TRBV4-2 to TRBJ2-7; tentatively, D is TRBD1 or TRBD2 (5 bases each). The CDR3 contains 15 residues. V was shortened by 0 bases and J by 4 bases, with 13 bases between the two germline ends. Germline V gives CDR1 LGHNA, CDR2 YNFKEQ.

The chain couples TRBV11-2 to TRBJ2-3; maybe TRBD2 (6 bases). V dropped 0 bases and J dropped 2 bases, with 15 bases sitting between them. The CDR3 runs 17 residues. The V gene's germline CDR1 is SGHAT and CDR2 FQNNGV. The CDR3 loop is CASSLDGRSGFTDTQYF. The CDR3 coding sequence is TGTGCCAGCAGCTTAGATGGAAGGAGCGGGTTCACAGATACGCAGTATTTT.

This chain uses TRBV18 with TRBJ2-2; D unclear. V dropped 0 bases and J dropped 4 bases, with 6 bases sitting between them. This CDR3 comprises 14 residues. Germline V gene lookup returns CDR1 KGHSH and CDR2 LQKENI. The CDR3 spells CASSPPGSTGELFF. The CDR3 coding sequence is TGTGCCAGCTCACCACCCGGCAGCACCGGGGAGCTGTTTTTT.